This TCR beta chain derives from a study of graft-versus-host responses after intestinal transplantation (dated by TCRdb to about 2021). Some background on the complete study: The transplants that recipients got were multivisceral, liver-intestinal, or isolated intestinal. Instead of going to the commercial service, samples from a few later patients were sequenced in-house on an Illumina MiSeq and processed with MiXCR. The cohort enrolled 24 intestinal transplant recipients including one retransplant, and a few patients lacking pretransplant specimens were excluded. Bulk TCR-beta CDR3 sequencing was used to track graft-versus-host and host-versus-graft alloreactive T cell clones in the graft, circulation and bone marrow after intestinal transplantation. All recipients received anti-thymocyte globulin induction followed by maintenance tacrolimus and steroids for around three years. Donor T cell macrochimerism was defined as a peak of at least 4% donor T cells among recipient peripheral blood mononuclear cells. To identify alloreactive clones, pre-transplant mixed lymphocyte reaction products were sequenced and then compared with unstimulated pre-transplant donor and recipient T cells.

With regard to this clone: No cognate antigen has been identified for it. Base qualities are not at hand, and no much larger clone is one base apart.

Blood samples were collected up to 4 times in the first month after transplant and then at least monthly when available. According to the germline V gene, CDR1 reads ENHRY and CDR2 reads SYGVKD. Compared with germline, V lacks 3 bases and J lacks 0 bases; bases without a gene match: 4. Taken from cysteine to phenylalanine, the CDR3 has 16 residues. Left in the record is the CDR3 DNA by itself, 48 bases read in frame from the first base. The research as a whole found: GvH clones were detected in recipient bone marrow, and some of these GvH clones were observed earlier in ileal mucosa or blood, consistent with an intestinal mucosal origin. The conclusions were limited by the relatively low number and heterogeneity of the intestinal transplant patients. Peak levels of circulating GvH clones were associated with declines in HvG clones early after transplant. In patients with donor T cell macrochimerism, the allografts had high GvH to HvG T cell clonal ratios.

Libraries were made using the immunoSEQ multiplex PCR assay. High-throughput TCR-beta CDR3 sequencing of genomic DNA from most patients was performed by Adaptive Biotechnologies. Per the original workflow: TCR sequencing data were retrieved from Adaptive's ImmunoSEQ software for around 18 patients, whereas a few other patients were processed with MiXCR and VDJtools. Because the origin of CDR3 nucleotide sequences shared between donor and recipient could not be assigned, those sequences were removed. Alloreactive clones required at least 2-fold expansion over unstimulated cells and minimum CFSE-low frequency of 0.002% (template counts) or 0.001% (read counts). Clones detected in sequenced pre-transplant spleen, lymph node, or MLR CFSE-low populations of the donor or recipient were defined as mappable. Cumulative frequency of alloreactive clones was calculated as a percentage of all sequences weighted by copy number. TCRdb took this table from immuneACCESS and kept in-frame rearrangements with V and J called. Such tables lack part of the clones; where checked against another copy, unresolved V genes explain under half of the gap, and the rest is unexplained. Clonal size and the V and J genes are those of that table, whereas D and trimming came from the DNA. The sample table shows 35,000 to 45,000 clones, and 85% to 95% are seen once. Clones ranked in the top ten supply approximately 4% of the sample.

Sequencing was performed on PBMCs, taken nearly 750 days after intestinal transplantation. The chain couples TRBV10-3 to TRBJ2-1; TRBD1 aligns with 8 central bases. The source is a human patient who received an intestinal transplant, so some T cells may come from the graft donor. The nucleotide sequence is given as TGTGCCATCAGTGATCGGGACAGGAGCTCCTACAATGAGCAGTTCTTC. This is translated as CAISDRDRSSYNEQFF.